This T cell receptor (beta chain) was profiled in a study of regulatory dendritic cells for organ transplantation. About this clone: What it recognizes is unknown.

The assay was immunoSEQ multiplex PCR, and TCRdb's table has in-frame clones only and misses some. The table records 9,500 to 12,000 clones, approximately 89% of them present only once. Sorted subsets were CFSE-labeled and cultured approximately 5 days with allogeneic dendritic cells. The CDR3 spans 18 residues. Germline V lookup: CDR1 LNHNV, CDR2 YYDKDF (reference sequence). V was cut by 3 bases and J by 5 bases, with 25 bases left in between. Sample: naive CD8+ T cells from blood cultured with dendritic cells. Subset specified: CD45RA+ naive T cells. The TCR was taken from a human donor in good health. The chain combines TRBV15 with TRBJ2-5; D perhaps matches TRBD2 (5 bases). This CDR3 reads CATSSAYAEYSGEETQYF. CDR3 nucleotide sequence: TGTGCCACCAGCAGTGCCTACGCTGAATATTCTGGGGAGGAGACCCAGTACTTC.